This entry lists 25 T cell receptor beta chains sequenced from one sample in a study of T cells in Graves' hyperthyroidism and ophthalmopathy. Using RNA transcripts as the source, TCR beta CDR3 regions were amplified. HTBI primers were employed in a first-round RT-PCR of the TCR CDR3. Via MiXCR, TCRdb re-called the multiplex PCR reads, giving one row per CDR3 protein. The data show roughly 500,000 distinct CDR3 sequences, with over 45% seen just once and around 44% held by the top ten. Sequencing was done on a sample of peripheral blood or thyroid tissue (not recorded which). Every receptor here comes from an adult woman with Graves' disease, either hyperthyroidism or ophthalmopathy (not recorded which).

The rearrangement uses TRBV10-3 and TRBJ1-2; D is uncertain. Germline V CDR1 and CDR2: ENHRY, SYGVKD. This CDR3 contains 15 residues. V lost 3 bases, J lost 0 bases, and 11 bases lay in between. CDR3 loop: CAISELERANYGYTF. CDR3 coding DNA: TGTGCCATCAGTGAATTGGAGAGAGCTAACTATGGCTACACCTTC.

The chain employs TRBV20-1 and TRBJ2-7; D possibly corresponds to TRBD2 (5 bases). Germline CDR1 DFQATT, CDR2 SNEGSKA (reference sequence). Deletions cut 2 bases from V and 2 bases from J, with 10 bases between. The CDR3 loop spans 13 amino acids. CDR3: CSARWFGAYEQYF. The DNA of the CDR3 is TGCAGTGCTAGATGGTTCGGGGCCTACGAGCAGTACTTC.

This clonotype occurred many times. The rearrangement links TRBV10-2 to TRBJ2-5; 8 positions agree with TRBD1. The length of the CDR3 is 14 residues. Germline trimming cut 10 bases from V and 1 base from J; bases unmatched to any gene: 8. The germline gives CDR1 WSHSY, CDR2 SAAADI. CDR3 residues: CANNRDRIQETQYF. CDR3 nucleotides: TGCGCCAATAACCGGGACAGGATCCAAGAGACCCAGTACTTC.

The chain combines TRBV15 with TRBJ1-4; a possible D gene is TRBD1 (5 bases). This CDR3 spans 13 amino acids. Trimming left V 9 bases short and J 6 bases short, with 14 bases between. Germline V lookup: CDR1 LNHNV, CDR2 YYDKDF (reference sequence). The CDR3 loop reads CATEQVRDEKLFF. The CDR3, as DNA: TGTGCCACGGAACAGGTTCGGGATGAAAAACTGTTTTTT. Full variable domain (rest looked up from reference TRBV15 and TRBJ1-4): DAMVIQNPRYQVTQFGKPVTLSCSQTLNHNVMYWYQQKSSQAPKLLFHYYDKDFNNEADTPDNFQSRRPNTSFCFLDIRSPGLGDTAMYLCATEQVRDEKLFFGSGTQLSVL.

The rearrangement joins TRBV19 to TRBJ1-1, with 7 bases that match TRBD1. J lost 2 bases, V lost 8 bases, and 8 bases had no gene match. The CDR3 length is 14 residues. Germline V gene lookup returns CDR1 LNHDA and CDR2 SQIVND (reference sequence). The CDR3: CASFITGANTEAFF. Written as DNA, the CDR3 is TGTGCCAGTTTCATAACAGGGGCCAACACTGAAGCTTTCTTT.

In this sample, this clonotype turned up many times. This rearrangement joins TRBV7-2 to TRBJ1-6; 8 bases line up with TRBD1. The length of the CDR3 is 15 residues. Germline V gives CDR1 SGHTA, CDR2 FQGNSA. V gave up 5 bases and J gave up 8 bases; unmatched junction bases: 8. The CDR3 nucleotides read TGTGCCAGCAGCCCCCAACAGGGGGTCTATTCACCCCTCCACTTT. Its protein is CASSPQQGVYSPLHF.

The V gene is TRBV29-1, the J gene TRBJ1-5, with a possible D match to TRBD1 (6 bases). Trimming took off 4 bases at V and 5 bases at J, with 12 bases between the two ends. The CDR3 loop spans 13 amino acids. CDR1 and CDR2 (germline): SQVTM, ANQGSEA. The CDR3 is CSVVWDTDQPQHF. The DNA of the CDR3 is TGCAGCGTTGTTTGGGACACAGATCAGCCCCAGCATTTT.

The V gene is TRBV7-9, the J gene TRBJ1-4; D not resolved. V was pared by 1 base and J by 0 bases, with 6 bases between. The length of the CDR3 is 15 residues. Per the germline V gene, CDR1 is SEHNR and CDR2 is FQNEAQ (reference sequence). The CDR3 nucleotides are TGTGCCAGCAGCTTAGAGGGCGCAACTAATGAAAAACTGTTTTTT. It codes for CASSLEGATNEKLFF.

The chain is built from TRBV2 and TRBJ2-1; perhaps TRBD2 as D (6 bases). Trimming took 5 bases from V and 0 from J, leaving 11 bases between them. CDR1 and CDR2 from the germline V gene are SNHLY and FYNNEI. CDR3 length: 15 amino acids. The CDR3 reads CASSRAGSSYNEQFF. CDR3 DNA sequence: TGTGCCAGCAGTCGCGCGGGAAGCTCCTACAATGAGCAGTTCTTC.

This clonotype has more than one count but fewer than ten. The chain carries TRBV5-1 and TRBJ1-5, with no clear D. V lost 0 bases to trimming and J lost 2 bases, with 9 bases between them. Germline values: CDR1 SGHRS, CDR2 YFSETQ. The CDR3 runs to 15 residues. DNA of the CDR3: TGCGCCAGCAGCTTGGGTGACTTAGGCAATCAGCCCCAGCATTTT. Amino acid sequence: CASSLGDLGNQPQHF.

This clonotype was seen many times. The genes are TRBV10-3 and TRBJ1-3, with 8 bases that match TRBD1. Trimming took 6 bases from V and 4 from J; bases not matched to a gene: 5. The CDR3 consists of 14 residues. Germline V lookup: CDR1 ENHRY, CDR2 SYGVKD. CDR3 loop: CAISPTGEGNTIYF. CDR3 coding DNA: TGTGCCATCAGCCCGACAGGGGAAGGAAACACCATATATTTT.

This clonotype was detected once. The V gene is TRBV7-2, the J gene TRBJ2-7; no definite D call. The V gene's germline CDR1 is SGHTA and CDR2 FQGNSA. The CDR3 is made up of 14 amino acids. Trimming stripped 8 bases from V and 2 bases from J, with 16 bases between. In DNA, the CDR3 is TGTGCCAGCCGCCTAGGTCTGGAAACCTACGAGCAGTACTTC. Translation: CASRLGLETYEQYF.

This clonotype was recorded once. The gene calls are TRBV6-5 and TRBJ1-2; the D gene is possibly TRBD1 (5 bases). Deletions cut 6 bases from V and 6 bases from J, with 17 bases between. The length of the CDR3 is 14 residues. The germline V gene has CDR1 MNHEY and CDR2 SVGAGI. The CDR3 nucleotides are TGTGCCAGCAGCTTAGCCCGACAGCGCGATGGCTACACCTTC. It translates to CASSLARQRDGYTF.

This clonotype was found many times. In DNA, the CDR3 is TGTGCCAGCAGCCCCCCGACAGGGTACGTCTCGGGCTACACCTTC. Protein: CASSPPTGYVSGYTF. The chain uses TRBV7-2 and TRBJ1-2; 7 bases agree with TRBD1. This CDR3 contains 15 residues. The germline V gene has CDR1 SGHTA and CDR2 FQGNSA. Losses at the gene ends were 5 bases for V and 8 bases for J; bases not matched to a gene: 14.

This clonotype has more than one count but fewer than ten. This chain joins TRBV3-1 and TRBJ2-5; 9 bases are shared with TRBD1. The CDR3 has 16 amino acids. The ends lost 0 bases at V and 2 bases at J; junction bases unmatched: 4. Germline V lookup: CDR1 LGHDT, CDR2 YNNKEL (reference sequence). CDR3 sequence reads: CASSQEGQGLQETQYF. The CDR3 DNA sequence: TGTGCCAGCAGCCAAGAAGGACAGGGGTTACAAGAGACCCAGTACTTC.

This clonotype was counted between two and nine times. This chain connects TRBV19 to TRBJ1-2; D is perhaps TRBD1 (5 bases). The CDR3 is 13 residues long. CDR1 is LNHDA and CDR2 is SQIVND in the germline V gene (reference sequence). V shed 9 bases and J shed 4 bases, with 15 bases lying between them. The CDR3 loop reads CASGLGGGYGYTF. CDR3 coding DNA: TGTGCCAGCGGCCTGGGGGGTGGCTATGGCTACACCTTC.

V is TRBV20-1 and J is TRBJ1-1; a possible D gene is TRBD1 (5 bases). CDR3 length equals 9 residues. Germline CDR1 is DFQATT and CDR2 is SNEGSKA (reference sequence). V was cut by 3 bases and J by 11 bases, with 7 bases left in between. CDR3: CSASEGAFF. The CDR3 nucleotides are TGCAGTGCTAGTGAGGGGGCTTTCTTT.

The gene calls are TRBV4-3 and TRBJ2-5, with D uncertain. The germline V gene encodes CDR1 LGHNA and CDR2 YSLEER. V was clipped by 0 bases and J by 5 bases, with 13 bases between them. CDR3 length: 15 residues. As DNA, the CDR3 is TGCGCCAGCAGCCAAGATTCTATATCTGGGGAGACCCAGTACTTC. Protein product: CASSQDSISGETQYF.

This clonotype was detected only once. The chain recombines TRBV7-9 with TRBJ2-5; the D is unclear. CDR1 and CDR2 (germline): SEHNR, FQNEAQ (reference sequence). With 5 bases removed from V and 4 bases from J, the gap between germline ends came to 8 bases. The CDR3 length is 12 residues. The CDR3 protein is CASSLFRETQYF. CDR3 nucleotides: TGTGCCAGCAGCCTCTTTCGAGAGACCCAGTACTTC.

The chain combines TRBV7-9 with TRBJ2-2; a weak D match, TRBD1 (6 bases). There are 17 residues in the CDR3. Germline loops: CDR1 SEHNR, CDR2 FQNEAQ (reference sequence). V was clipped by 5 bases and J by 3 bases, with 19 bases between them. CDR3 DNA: TGTGCCAGCAGCCCCTATGAGGGGCAGGGGTACACCGGGGAGCTGTTTTTT. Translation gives CASSPYEGQGYTGELFF.

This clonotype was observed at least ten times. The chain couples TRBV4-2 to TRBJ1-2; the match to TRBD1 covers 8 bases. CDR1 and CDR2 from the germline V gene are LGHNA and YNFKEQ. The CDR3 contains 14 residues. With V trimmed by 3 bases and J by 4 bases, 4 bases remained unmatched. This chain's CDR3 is CASSQGTGAYGYTF. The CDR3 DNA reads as TGTGCCAGCAGCCAGGGGACAGGTGCCTATGGCTACACCTTC.

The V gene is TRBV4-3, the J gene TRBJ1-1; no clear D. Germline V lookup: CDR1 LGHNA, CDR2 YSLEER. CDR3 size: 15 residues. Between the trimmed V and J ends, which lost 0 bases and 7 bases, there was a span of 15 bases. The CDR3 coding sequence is TGCGCCAGCAGCCAAGATAGCGTTATGGTAGGTGAAGCTTTCTTT. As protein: CASSQDSVMVGEAFF.

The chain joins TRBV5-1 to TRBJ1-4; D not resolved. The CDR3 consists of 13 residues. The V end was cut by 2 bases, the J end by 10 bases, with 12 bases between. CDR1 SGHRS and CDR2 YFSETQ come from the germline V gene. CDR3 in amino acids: CASSLDPTGKLFF. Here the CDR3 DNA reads TGCGCCAGCAGCTTAGATCCCACCGGAAAACTGTTTTTT.

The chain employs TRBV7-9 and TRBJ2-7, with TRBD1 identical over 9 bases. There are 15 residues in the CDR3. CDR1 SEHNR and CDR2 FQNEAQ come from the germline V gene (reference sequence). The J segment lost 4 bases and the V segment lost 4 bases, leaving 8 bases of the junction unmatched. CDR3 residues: CASSSTTGGWYEQYF. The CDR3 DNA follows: TGTGCCAGCAGCTCCACCACAGGGGGCTGGTACGAGCAGTACTTC. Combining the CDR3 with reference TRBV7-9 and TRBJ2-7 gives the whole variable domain DTGVSQNPRHKITKRGQNVTFRCDPISEHNRLYWYRQTLGQGPEFLTYFQNEAQLEKSRLLSDRFSAERPKGSFSTLEIQRTEQGDSAMYLCASSSTTGGWYEQYFGPGTRLTVT.

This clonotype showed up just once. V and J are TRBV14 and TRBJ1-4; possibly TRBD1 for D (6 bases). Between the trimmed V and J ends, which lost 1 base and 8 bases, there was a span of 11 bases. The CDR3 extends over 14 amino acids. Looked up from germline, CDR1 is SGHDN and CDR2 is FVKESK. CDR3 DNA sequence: TGTGCCAGCAGCCAAGGGACAGTCTTAGAAAAACTGTTTTTT. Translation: CASSQGTVLEKLFF. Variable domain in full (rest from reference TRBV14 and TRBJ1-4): EAGVTQFPSHSVIEKGQTVTLRCDPISGHDNLYWYRRVMGKEIKFLLHFVKESKQDESGMPNNRFLAERTGGTYSTLKVQPAELEDSGVYFCASSQGTVLEKLFFGSGTQLSVL.